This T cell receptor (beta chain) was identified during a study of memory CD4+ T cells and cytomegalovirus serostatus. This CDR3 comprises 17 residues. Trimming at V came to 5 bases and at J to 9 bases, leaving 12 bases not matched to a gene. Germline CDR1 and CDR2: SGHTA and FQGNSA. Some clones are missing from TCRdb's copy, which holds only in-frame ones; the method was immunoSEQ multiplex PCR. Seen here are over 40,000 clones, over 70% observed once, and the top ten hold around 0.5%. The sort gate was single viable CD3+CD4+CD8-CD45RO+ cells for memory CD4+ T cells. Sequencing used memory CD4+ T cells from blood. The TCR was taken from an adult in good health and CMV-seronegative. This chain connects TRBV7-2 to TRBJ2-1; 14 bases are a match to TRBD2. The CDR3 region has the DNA TGTGCCAGCAGCCAGAGGACTAGCGGGGGGCCCCAGGGTGAGCAGTTCTTC. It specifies CASSQRTSGGPQGEQFF.